This TCR beta chain came from a study of T cell responses to AZD1222 COVID-19 vaccine. This clone was seen a single time. Sequenced by immunoSEQ multiplex PCR; TCRdb stores in-frame clones only, minus some. Of 90,000 to 100,000 clones in the sample, around nine tenths are singletons; the top ten hold less than 4%. Germline V gene data show CDR1 as SGHDN and CDR2 as FVKESK. With 3 bases removed from V and 4 bases from J, the gap between germline ends came to 7 bases. The CDR3 length is 13 residues. Sequences were derived from peripheral blood, sampled on day 0 of AZD1222 vaccination. The sequence was obtained from an adult in good health. V usage is TRBV14 and J usage is TRBJ1-5; D is ambiguous. The chain's CDR3 is CASSHGPNQPQHF. The CDR3 nucleotides are TGTGCCAGCAGCCACGGGCCTAATCAGCCCCAGCATTTT.